This T cell receptor (beta chain) was observed in a study of beta chain features in type 1 diabetes. Findings of the study overall: It was not settled here whether HLA type affects TCRB rearrangement. In comparison with healthy donors, patients had naive, central memory and Treg TCRB repertoires that appeared more similar.

Germline assignment: CDR1 SGHVS and CDR2 FNYEAQ. The CDR3 sequence is 16 residues long. Trimming stripped 0 bases from V and 4 bases from J, with 16 bases between. cDNA synthesis used the whole RNA isolate, giving expressed TCRB sequences. This table comes from immunoSEQ multiplex PCR, and its TCRdb copy is limited to in-frame clones, with some not included. Found here are 400,000 to 500,000 clones, approximately 15% of them singletons; the top ten hold 0.035% to 0.045%. This clone has only a few counts. The antigen is undetermined. Using CD45RO/CCR7/CD25/CD127/CD95/CD27, CD4+ naive, central memory, regulatory and stem cell-like memory cells were sorted.

The chain uses TRBV7-6 and TRBJ2-7; no reliable D call. Source material: naive CD4+ T cells from blood. The origin of this receptor is a man under 40 in good health. The CDR3 spells CASSLARHGSRYEQYF. CDR3 DNA: TGTGCCAGCAGCTTAGCGCGTCACGGTTCTCGTTACGAGCAGTACTTC.